These T cell receptor beta chains were read from a single sample in a study of cytotoxic CD8 clonotypes in ibrutinib-treated CLL. Clones were sequenced by immunoSEQ multiplex PCR, and TCRdb holds only the in-frame ones, with some missing. The top ten hold roughly 6% of the sample, which has about 300,000 clones, 67% seen once. This sample comprised PBMCs, obtained after 36 months of ibrutinib treatment. The receptors come from a human donor with chronic lymphocytic leukemia. Both conserved end residues are part of each CDR3. The D gene is left open where the match is weak. Size values are once, few and many counts, or a class for expanded clones, and some rows have none.

J gene	D gene	V gene	CDR3 length	clone size	CDR3 DNA	CDR3 protein
TRBJ2-2	TRBD2	TRBV27	16	-	TGTGCCAGCAAGGGGCCCGGACTAGAACGGGCCGGGGAGCTGTTTTTT	CASKGPGLERAGELFF
TRBJ1-1	-	TRBV6-5	15	-	TGTGCCAGCAGTTCCGGGGTTGGAGGGAACACTGAAGCTTTCTTT	CASSSGVGGNTEAFF
TRBJ2-3	-	TRBV15	14	-	TGTGCCACCAGCAGAGATTTCAGGGGAGATACGCAGTATTTT	CATSRDFRGDTQYF
TRBJ2-3	-	TRBV7-6	16	few	TGTGCCAGCAGCTCCCCCATTGACAGTAGCACAGATACGCAGTATTTT	CASSSPIDSSTDTQYF
TRBJ2-3	TRBD2	TRBV6-6	11	once	TGTGCCAGCAGCGGGGGAGGGTCGCAGTATTTT	CASSGGGSQYF
TRBJ2-7	TRBD1	TRBV27	17	-	TGTGCCAGCAGTTTCCAGGGACAGGGTTCCCCTCTCTACGAGCAGTACTTC	CASSFQGQGSPLYEQYF
TRBJ2-5	-	TRBV27	13	-	TGTGCCAGCAGTCTGGGACACCAAGAGACCCAGTACTTC	CASSLGHQETQYF
TRBJ2-1	-	TRBV5-4	14	-	TGTGCCAGCAGTACGGGGGCGCCCTACAATGAGCAGTTCTTC	CASSTGAPYNEQFF
TRBJ1-1	-	TRBV29-1	13	-	TGCAGCGTTGAAGATCAGTATTCCCGATGGGCTTTCTTT	CSVEDQYSRWAFF
TRBJ1-4	-	TRBV2	13	-	TGTGCCAGCCATGAGGTCCGAGGACAGTTACTGTTTTTT	CASHEVRGQLLFF
TRBJ2-7	-	TRBV5-4	11	-	TGTGCCAGCAGCAGAAACTACGAGCAGTACTTC	CASSRNYEQYF
TRBJ1-2	TRBD1	TRBV5-1	16	-	TGCGCCAGCAGCATCGTCCCGGGACAGGGAATCTATGGCTACACCTTC	CASSIVPGQGIYGYTF
TRBJ1-5	TRBD1	TRBV15	16	few	TGTGCCACCAGCAGCTACAGGGGGACTAGCAATCAGCCCCAGCATTTT	CATSSYRGTSNQPQHF
TRBJ2-7	-	TRBV2	13	-	TGTGCCAGCAGTGTTGGCGATTTCTACGAGCAGTACTTC	CASSVGDFYEQYF
TRBJ2-7	TRBD1	TRBV9	14	once	TGTGCCAGCAGCCCAAGGGACAGTTCCTACGAGCAGTACTTC	CASSPRDSSYEQYF
TRBJ2-5	TRBD1	TRBV29-1	12	-	TGCAGCGTCCGACAGGGATGGGAGACCCAGTACTTC	CSVRQGWETQYF
TRBJ2-1	TRBD2	TRBV27	14	-	TGTGCCAGCAGTTCAGGGACTAGCGGGAATGAGCAGTTCTTC	CASSSGTSGNEQFF
TRBJ2-1	TRBD2	TRBV4-3	16	-	TGCGCCAGCAGCCAAGATCGTCTAGCGGGACAGTATGAGCAGTTCTTC	CASSQDRLAGQYEQFF
TRBJ1-6	-	TRBV4-1	16	-	TGCGCCAGCAGCCAGGGGGGGGGCCCGATGATTTCACCCCTCCACTTT	CASSQGGGPMISPLHF
TRBJ1-4	TRBD1	TRBV2	14	-	TGTGCCAGCACACGGACAGGGGGAAATGAAAAACTGTTTTTT	CASTRTGGNEKLFF
TRBJ1-1	TRBD1	TRBV5-1	17	once	TGCGCCAGCAGCTTGGGGATGCCCAGGGGGCAACACACTGAAGCTTTCTTT	CASSLGMPRGQHTEAFF
TRBJ2-1	-	TRBV29-1	17	-	TGCAGCGTAGCCGGGACTTCCCTCCCCAGCTCCTACAATGAGCAGTTCTTC	CSVAGTSLPSSYNEQFF
TRBJ2-3	TRBD2	TRBV11-3	15	-	TGTGCCAGCAGCTTCCGGGGGGGCCCTACAGATACGCAGTATTTT	CASSFRGGPTDTQYF
TRBJ2-5	TRBD1	TRBV9	13	-	TGTGCCAGCAGCGTAAACAGGGGGGAGACCCAGTACTTC	CASSVNRGETQYF
TRBJ1-2	-	TRBV6-4	13	-	TGTGCCAGCTTAGAGGAGGGAAGGGGAGGCTACACCTTC	CASLEEGRGGYTF
TRBJ2-5	TRBD1	TRBV7-6	15	-	TGTGCCAGCAGCTTAGAGGACAGGCCCCGAGAGACCCAGTACTTC	CASSLEDRPRETQYF
TRBJ1-5	-	TRBV6-6	15	-	TGTGCCAGCACCCCAGGGGAGGCCGGTACTCAGCCCCAGCATTTT	CASTPGEAGTQPQHF
TRBJ2-7	-	TRBV11-2	16	-	TGTGCCAGCAGCTCCCTATGGGGGACGGATTCCTACGAGCAGTACTTC	CASSSLWGTDSYEQYF
TRBJ1-3	TRBD1	TRBV29-1	13	-	TGCAGCGGACAGGGGGCTTCTGGAAACACCATATATTTT	CSGQGASGNTIYF
TRBJ2-3	-	TRBV27	11	-	TGTGCCTCGGGGAGCACAGATACGCAGTATTTT	CASGSTDTQYF
TRBJ1-2	-	TRBV19	10	few	TGTGCCACCTCGAACTATGGCTACACCTTC	CATSNYGYTF
TRBJ2-6	-	TRBV5-1	15	-	TGCGCCAGCAGTCTGATCCTCTCTGGGGCCAACGTCCTGACTTTC	CASSLILSGANVLTF
TRBJ1-6	-	TRBV5-1	14	-	TGCGCCAGCAGCTTGGCAGGGTTTGTTTCACCCCTCCACTTT	CASSLAGFVSPLHF
TRBJ1-6	-	TRBV30	14	-	TGTGCCTGGAATCTGGGCAGGAGGAATTCACCCCTCCACTTT	CAWNLGRRNSPLHF
TRBJ2-2	-	TRBV16	13	-	TGTGCCAGCAGACAAACCAGGGCCGGGGAGCTGTTTTTT	CASRQTRAGELFF
TRBJ2-3	-	TRBV11-2	15	-	TGTGCCAGCAGCTCCCGGACTACCTACACAGATACGCAGTATTTT	CASSSRTTYTDTQYF
TRBJ2-1	-	TRBV9	15	-	TGTGCCAGCAGCGTCGGGCGGGGTGTATACAATGAGCAGTTCTTC	CASSVGRGVYNEQFF
TRBJ2-2	-	TRBV10-2	15	-	TGCGCCAGCAGTGAGTTGTCCCCCTCTACCGGGGAGCTGTTTTTT	CASSELSPSTGELFF
TRBJ2-7	TRBD2	TRBV7-2	17	-	TGTGCCAGCAGCACAAGGCGAACTAGCGGGAGGGCCTACGAGCAGTACTTC	CASSTRRTSGRAYEQYF
TRBJ2-7	TRBD1	TRBV28	16	-	TGTGCCAGCAGCCTGAACTCTTGGACAGGGAAGTACGAGCAGTACTTC	CASSLNSWTGKYEQYF
TRBJ2-7	TRBD2	TRBV5-1	15	-	TGCGCCAGCAGCTATACTAGCGGGGGTTTTTACGAGCAGTACTTC	CASSYTSGGFYEQYF
TRBJ2-3	TRBD1	TRBV27	16	-	TGTGCCAGCAGTTCCTACGGGACAGCAAGCACAGATACGCAGTATTTT	CASSSYGTASTDTQYF
TRBJ1-2	-	TRBV27	13	few	TGTGCCAGCAGTTTAAAGAGGAACTATGGCTACACCTTC	CASSLKRNYGYTF
TRBJ2-2	-	TRBV20-1	11	many	TGCAGTGCGGAGCTTTTGGGGGAGCTGTTTTTT	CSAELLGELFF
TRBJ2-2	-	TRBV5-4	16	-	TGTGCCAGCAGCAAAAGATGGACAGCGAACACCGGGGAGCTGTTTTTT	CASSKRWTANTGELFF
TRBJ2-3	TRBD2	TRBV28	15	once	TGTGCCAGCAGTTCCCATAGCGGGAGCACAGATACGCAGTATTTT	CASSSHSGSTDTQYF
TRBJ2-5	-	TRBV7-9	11	-	TGTGCCAGCGCTAGGGGAGAGACCCAGTACTTC	CASARGETQYF
TRBJ1-2	-	TRBV7-3	13	-	TGTGCCAGCAGCCGGGACTCGGGCTATGGCTACACCTTC	CASSRDSGYGYTF
TRBJ1-6	-	TRBV7-8	15	few	TGTGCCAGCAGCTTAGCGGGGAGGGGTAATTCACCCCTCCACTTT	CASSLAGRGNSPLHF
TRBJ2-1	TRBD2	TRBV11-1	16	-	TGTGCCAGCAGTTTGGGGTTCGGACTAGCGCTCAATGAGCAGTTCTTC	CASSLGFGLALNEQFF
TRBJ2-7	-	TRBV19	15	-	TGTGCCAGTAGTGATCGGGACCTACGAAATTCCGAGCAGTACTTC	CASSDRDLRNSEQYF
TRBJ1-3	-	TRBV4-1	16	few	TGCGCCAGCAGCCAAAGGAGGGAGGGTTCGGACGGCACCATATATTTT	CASSQRREGSDGTIYF
TRBJ1-2	-	TRBV7-8	15	few	TGTGCCAGCAGCTTAGTCCCGGCGGATAGGTATGGCTACACCTTC	CASSLVPADRYGYTF
TRBJ1-1	-	TRBV6-5	10	-	TGTGCCAGTTTCTTCGTCGAGGCTTTCTTT	CASFFVEAFF
TRBJ2-1	-	TRBV27	14	-	TGTGCCAGCAGTCAACTGGGCCTACTGGGGGAGCAGTTCTTC	CASSQLGLLGEQFF
TRBJ2-6	TRBD1	TRBV4-1	18	once	TGCGCCAGCAGCCAGGCCGGGACAGGGGTCTCTGGGGCCAACGTCCTGACTTTC	CASSQAGTGVSGANVLTF